The 21 T cell receptor beta chains given below trace back to one sample, sequenced in a study of OX40 agonist ivuxolimab in advanced cancers. Sequencing used immunoSEQ multiplex PCR; TCRdb keeps in-frame clones, though not all of them. Of 90,000 to 120,000 clones detected, 90% appear once; the ten largest clones hold more than 0.25%. The material was CD4+ or CD8+ T cells sorted from blood, obtained in a trial of the OX40 agonist ivuxolimab. These receptors all stem from an adult with an advanced solid tumor such as melanoma, head and neck, liver or kidney cancer.

The chain uses TRBV7-2 and TRBJ2-7; 10 nucleotides align to TRBD2. The CDR3 length is 15 residues. From germline, CDR1 is SGHTA and CDR2 FQGNSA. The V segment lost 5 bases and the J segment 3 bases; nucleotides outside the gene matches: 7. For the CDR3, the DNA is TGTGCCAGCAGCCGGGTAGCGGGAGGTAGCTACGAGCAGTACTTC. Translated, it gives CASSRVAGGSYEQYF.

V usage is TRBV2 and J usage is TRBJ2-1; TRBD1 is a possible D gene (8 bases). CDR1 and CDR2 (germline): SNHLY, FYNNEI. The CDR3 has 15 residues. V lost 8 bases and J lost 8, with 22 bases in between. CDR3 DNA sequence: TGTGCCAGCGGGGGGGACGGGACAGGCCTTCATGAGCAGTTCTTC. Encoded protein: CASGGDGTGLHEQFF.

The genes are TRBV4-2 and TRBJ1-1; no clear D. From germline, CDR1 is LGHNA and CDR2 YNFKEQ. The V end lost 1 base, the J end lost 2 bases, and 11 bases lay between the germline ends. There are 15 residues in the CDR3. The CDR3 protein is CASSQARGVNTEAFF. The CDR3 nucleotides read TGTGCCAGCAGCCAAGCCCGCGGGGTAAACACTGAAGCTTTCTTT.

CDR3 coding DNA: TGTGCCACCAGCGGTCAAGACAGGGGTTATTTAGCCAAAAACATTCAGTACTTC. Translating gives CATSGQDRGYLAKNIQYF. The chain combines TRBV15 with TRBJ2-4; 8 nucleotides match TRBD1. V dropped 5 bases and J dropped 0; count of bases not matched to a gene: 12. Germline CDR1 is LNHNV and CDR2 is YYDKDF (reference sequence). There are 18 residues in the CDR3.

The chain couples TRBV27 to TRBJ2-3; 9 bases line up with TRBD1. This CDR3 region has 15 residues. Trimming cost V 5 bases and J 2 bases; bases outside gene matches: 5. The germline gives CDR1 MNHEY, CDR2 SMNVEV (reference sequence). The CDR3 region has the DNA TGTGCCAGCAGTCCACGGACAGGGGTCACAGATACGCAGTATTTT. As protein: CASSPRTGVTDTQYF.

The DNA for the CDR3 is TGTGCCAGCAAGACAGCACAGAGTCTCACTGAAGCTTTCTTT. It translates to CASKTAQSLTEAFF. The chain has TRBV27 and TRBJ1-1, with a possible D match to TRBD1 (5 bases). V was trimmed by 7 bases and J by 4 bases, leaving 16 bases between them. Germline lookup yields CDR1 MNHEY and CDR2 SMNVEV (reference sequence). The CDR3 length is 14 residues.

J is TRBJ2-2 and V is TRBV30; unclear D gene. The CDR3 covers 14 residues. Germline-derived CDR1 and CDR2 are GTSNPN and SVGIG (reference sequence). Trimming took 2 bases from V and 8 from J, leaving 15 bases between them. The CDR3 protein is CAWSLGGISGELFF. In DNA form, the CDR3 reads TGTGCCTGGAGTTTGGGCGGCATATCTGGGGAGCTGTTTTTT.

V gene TRBV28 combines with J gene TRBJ2-2, with 7 nucleotides matching TRBD1. V trimming: 2 bases; J trimming: 4 bases; junction bases outside the gene matches: 4. Per germline, CDR1 MDHEN and CDR2 SYDVKM. The CDR3 runs to 15 residues. CDR3: CASSLVRTGTGELFF. CDR3 sequence (DNA): TGTGCCAGCAGTTTAGTGAGGACAGGCACCGGGGAGCTGTTTTTT.

The chain couples TRBV9 to TRBJ2-5; 9 bases fit TRBD1. Germline loops: CDR1 SGDLS, CDR2 YYNGEE. Trimming at V came to 3 bases and at J to 5 bases, leaving 2 bases not matched to a gene. The CDR3 covers 13 residues. The CDR3 reads CASSAGQGETQYF. Here the CDR3 DNA reads TGTGCCAGCAGCGCCGGACAGGGGGAGACCCAGTACTTC. The full variable domain, completed using reference TRBV9 and TRBJ2-5, is DSGVTQTPKHLITATGQRVTLRCSPRSGDLSVYWYQQSLDQGLQFLIQYYNGEERAKGNILERFSAQQFPDLHSELNLSSLELGDSALYFCASSAGQGETQYFGPGTRLLVL.

This chain uses TRBV7-9 with TRBJ2-7; TRBD1 matches 8 bases. The germline V gene encodes CDR1 SEHNR and CDR2 FQNEAQ (reference sequence). This CDR3 spans 12 amino acids. V shed 4 bases and J 7 bases; nucleotides not matched to a gene: 3. The CDR3 bases are TGTGCCAGCAGCTGGACAGGGCGGGAGCAGTACTTC. This sequence encodes CASSWTGREQYF.

CDR3 protein: CASSPAGGPGEQYF. The CDR3 nucleotides are TGTGCCAGCAGCCCAGCGGGAGGGCCGGGTGAGCAGTACTTC. V usage is TRBV28 and J usage is TRBJ2-7; 10 positions match TRBD2. Trimming removed 6 bases from V and 7 bases from J; junction bases left unmatched: 9. Germline CDR1 MDHEN, CDR2 SYDVKM. This CDR3 spans 14 amino acids.

The chain combines TRBV7-9 with TRBJ2-1; D is unclear. Per germline, CDR1 SEHNR and CDR2 FQNEAQ (reference sequence). V was clipped by 7 bases and J by 4 bases, with 11 bases between them. The CDR3 length is 13 residues. Written as DNA, the CDR3 is TGTGCCAGCATCCCGATTGGGTACAATGAGCAGTTCTTC. Protein sequence: CASIPIGYNEQFF.

The chain is built from TRBV5-5 and TRBJ2-1, with D maybe TRBD1 (6 bases). The V gene lost 2 bases and the J gene lost 15 bases, with 18 bases spanning the gap. There are 13 residues in the CDR3. Germline-derived CDR1 and CDR2 are SGHKS and YYEKEE (reference sequence). CDR3 region: CASSFNVQGVRFF. CDR3 DNA: TGTGCCAGCAGCTTTAATGTACAGGGAGTTCGGTTCTTC.

The chain joins TRBV5-6 to TRBJ2-3, with D perhaps TRBD1 (6 bases). Germline V gene lookup returns CDR1 SGHDT and CDR2 YYEEEE. The CDR3 is made up of 13 amino acids. V lost 4 bases and J 7 bases, leaving 13 bases between the germline ends. The DNA of the CDR3 is TGTGCCAGCAGCAACCCCAGGGGTTATACGCAGTATTTT. It specifies CASSNPRGYTQYF.

The CDR3 sequence: CATAPTRDNQPQHF. As DNA, the CDR3 is TGTGCCACCGCTCCCACAAGAGACAATCAGCCCCAGCATTTT. The chain couples TRBV28 to TRBJ1-5, with unresolved D. Looked up from germline, CDR1 is MDHEN and CDR2 is SYDVKM. The CDR3 runs 14 residues. Between the trimmed V and J ends, which lost 10 bases and 3 bases, there was a span of 16 bases. Full variable domain (outside the CDR3, taken from reference TRBV28 and TRBJ1-5): DVKVTQSSRYLVKRTGEKVFLECVQDMDHENMFWYRQDPGLGLRLIYFSYDVKMKEKGDIPEGYSVSREKKERFSLILESASTNQTSMYLCATAPTRDNQPQHFGDGTRLSIL.

The V and J genes are TRBV28 and TRBJ1-5; 7 positions match TRBD1. This CDR3 comprises 14 residues. Germline V lookup: CDR1 MDHEN, CDR2 SYDVKM. V dropped 10 bases and J dropped 2; count of bases not matched to a gene: 8. The CDR3 DNA is TGTGCCATCAGACAGGGTGGCGGCAATCAGCCCCAGCATTTT. This codes for CAIRQGGGNQPQHF.

This clone was observed once. V is TRBV7-9 and J is TRBJ2-3, with 8 positions matching TRBD1. Germline trimming cut 3 bases from V and 6 bases from J; bases unmatched to any gene: 11. In germline, CDR1 is SEHNR, CDR2 FQNEAQ (reference sequence). The CDR3 has 16 residues. CDR3 residues: CASSFGRTGYVDTQYF. CDR3 nucleotides: TGTGCCAGCAGCTTCGGCCGGACAGGGTATGTGGATACGCAGTATTTT. The whole variable domain, filled in from reference TRBV7-9 and TRBJ2-3, reads DTGVSQNPRHKITKRGQNVTFRCDPISEHNRLYWYRQTLGQGPEFLTYFQNEAQLEKSRLLSDRFSAERPKGSFSTLEIQRTEQGDSAMYLCASSFGRTGYVDTQYFGPGTRLTVL.

The V and J genes are TRBV28 and TRBJ2-2; 7 nucleotides match TRBD1. The J segment lost 5 bases and the V segment lost 6 bases, leaving 9 bases of the junction unmatched. Germline CDR1 MDHEN, CDR2 SYDVKM. The CDR3 runs to 15 residues. CDR3 bases: TGTGCCAGCAGCGTAAGGGGGCTCGGGACCGGGGAGCTGTTTTTT. Amino acids: CASSVRGLGTGELFF.

This clone was seen a single time. The genes are TRBV28 and TRBJ2-1; 8 bases line up with TRBD1. The CDR3 totals 16 residues. Germline V gene data show CDR1 as MDHEN and CDR2 as SYDVKM. J lost 1 base, V lost 3 bases, and 5 bases had no gene match. CDR3 sequence: CASSLGTGLSYNEQFF. Here the CDR3 DNA reads TGTGCCAGCAGTTTGGGGACAGGTCTTTCCTACAATGAGCAGTTCTTC. Together with reference TRBV28 and TRBJ2-1, the CDR3 gives the full variable domain: DVKVTQSSRYLVKRTGEKVFLECVQDMDHENMFWYRQDPGLGLRLIYFSYDVKMKEKGDIPEGYSVSREKKERFSLILESASTNQTSMYLCASSLGTGLSYNEQFFGPGTRLTVL.

This clone was detected only once. The genes are TRBV5-1 and TRBJ2-3, with 9 nucleotides matching TRBD2. J was trimmed by 4 bases and V by 0 bases; bases with no gene match: 9. CDR3 length equals 17 residues. Germline CDR1 reads SGHRS; CDR2 reads YFSETQ. As DNA, the CDR3 is TGCGCCAGCAGCTTGGCCCGAGATAGCGGGAGTGCAGATACGCAGTATTTT. Its protein is CASSLARDSGSADTQYF.

The gene calls are TRBV7-2 and TRBJ1-3; 9 bases fit TRBD1. Germline loops: CDR1 SGHTA, CDR2 FQGNSA. V shed 5 bases and J 4 bases; nucleotides not matched to a gene: 6. This CDR3 contains 15 residues. CDR3 protein: CASSLTGGAGNTIYF. As DNA, the CDR3 is TGTGCCAGCAGCCTAACAGGGGGCGCGGGAAACACCATATATTTT.